This T cell receptor beta chain is from a study of T cell responses to AZD1222 COVID-19 vaccine. This clone was observed a handful of times. Its antigen is not identified. Trimming cost V 7 bases and J 0 bases; bases outside gene matches: 4. Germline-derived CDR1 and CDR2 are SNHLY and FYNNEI. The CDR3 length is 15 residues. Findings and limits, study-wide: The donor group comprised mostly white British people and more females; the analysis possibly underestimated clonal diversity. AZD1222 recipients seropositive at baseline numbered only 6 or 7. Two doses of AZD1222 preceded a rise in Spike-specific TCR breadth and depth. Close to half of spike-specific TCRs reportedly recognize unmutated variant regions.

Produced via immunoSEQ multiplex PCR; TCRdb's table is partial and in-frame only. Among some 90,000 clones listed, around nine tenths were seen once. The chain recombines TRBV2 with TRBJ2-3; 10 bases agree with TRBD2. The material was peripheral blood, obtained 28 days after the second AZD1222 dose. The receptor was isolated from an adult who received the AZD1222 COVID-19 vaccine. In nucleotides, the CDR3 is TGTGCCAGCAAAAAAGCGGGGGGGAGCACAGATACGCAGTATTTT. Protein product: CASKKAGGSTDTQYF. The variable domain in full, with the rest retrieved from reference TRBV2 and TRBJ2-3, is EPEVTQTPSHQVTQMGQEVILRCVPISNHLYFYWYRQILGQKVEFLVSFYNNEISEKSEIFDDQFSVERPDGSNFTLKIRSTKLEDSAMYFCASKKAGGSTDTQYFGPGTRLTVL.